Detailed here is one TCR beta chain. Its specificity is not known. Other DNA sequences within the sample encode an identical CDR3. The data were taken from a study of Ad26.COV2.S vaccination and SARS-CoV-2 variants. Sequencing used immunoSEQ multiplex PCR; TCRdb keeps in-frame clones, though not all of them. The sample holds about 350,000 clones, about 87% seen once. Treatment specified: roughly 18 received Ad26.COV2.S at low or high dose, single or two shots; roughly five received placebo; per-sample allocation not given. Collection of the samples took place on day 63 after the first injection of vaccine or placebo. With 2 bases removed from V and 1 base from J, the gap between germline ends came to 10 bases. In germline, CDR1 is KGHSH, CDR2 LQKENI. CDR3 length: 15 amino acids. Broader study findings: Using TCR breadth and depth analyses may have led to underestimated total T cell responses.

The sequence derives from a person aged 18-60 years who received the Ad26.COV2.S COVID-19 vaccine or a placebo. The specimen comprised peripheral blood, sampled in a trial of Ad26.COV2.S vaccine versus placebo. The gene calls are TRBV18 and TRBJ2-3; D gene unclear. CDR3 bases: TGTGCCAGCTCACCAACCGGTGGCGGCACAGATACGCAGTATTTT. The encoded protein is CASSPTGGGTDTQYF.